This T cell receptor (beta chain) is from a study of blood T cell repertoires in COVID-19. Study in general: Material from acute and convalescent COVID-19 was sourced from the United States, Italy and Spain. T cells, B-cell-depleted T cells, or PBMCs provided the cDNA or gDNA that served as material.

Original methodology: Nucleated cell number was recorded as an estimate derived from reference gene primer amplification. Some clones are missing from TCRdb's copy, which holds only in-frame ones; the method was immunoSEQ multiplex PCR. V and J calls and clone size are given by that table; D and trimming were obtained from the DNA. In the table there are approximately 100,000 clones, roughly 76% of which are singletons. This CDR3 contains 14 residues. Germline V gives CDR1 MDHEN, CDR2 SYDVKM. V was shortened by 6 bases and J by 3 bases, with 14 bases between the two germline ends. A single count supports this clone.

This TCR derives from a human donor in a cohort sampled during active COVID-19. This chain links TRBV28 with TRBJ1-1, with D possibly TRBD1 on 6 matching bases. Sequenced sample: peripheral blood. Here the CDR3 reads CASSEQGLDTEAFF. CDR3 in DNA: TGTGCCAGCAGCGAACAGGGTCTGGACACTGAAGCTTTCTTT.